This TCR beta chain was identified in a study of blood T cell repertoires in COVID-19. Study as a whole: The study drew acute and convalescent COVID-19 samples from the United States, Italy and Spain.

In the original processing: Amplification of reference gene primers was used by the study to estimate nucleated cell counts. Some clones are missing from TCRdb's copy, which holds only in-frame ones; the method was immunoSEQ multiplex PCR. From that table come the V and J calls and clone size; the DNA was used to work out D and trimming. This sample has 150,000 to 180,000 clones, with roughly 84% found just once. Seattle's enrolled individuals joined amid active infection and were then monitored longitudinally. Germline V CDR1 and CDR2: LNHDA, SQIVND (reference sequence). CDR3 size: 15 residues. Between the trimmed V and J ends, which lost 2 bases and 8 bases, there was a span of 13 bases. The sample holds one count of this clone.

The chain couples TRBV19 to TRBJ1-6, with D perhaps TRBD1 (6 bases). The TCR sequence derives from a woman aged 60 to 75 with COVID-19, enrolled during active disease. Sequences were obtained from peripheral blood. The CDR3 here is CASSIQQGFDSPLHF. The DNA for the CDR3 is TGTGCCAGTAGTATACAACAGGGCTTTGATTCACCCCTCCACTTT. Based on the CDR3 plus reference TRBV19 and TRBJ1-6, the full variable domain is DGGITQSPKYLFRKEGQNVTLSCEQNLNHDAMYWYRQDPGQGLRLIYYSQIVNDFQKGDIAEGYSVSREKKESFPLTVTSAQKNPTAFYLCASSIQQGFDSPLHFGNGTRLTVT.